The sequence of this TCR beta chain was determined in a study of T-cell memory formation after mild COVID-19. This clonotype was picked up a small number of times. Its antigen is as yet unknown. Study findings and constraints: In pre-infection memory, a portion of responding clones appeared, which suggested that cross-reactive memory joined. Contracting clones from day 15 to 85 had balanced CD4/CD8; later expanders favoured CD4+. Nothing confirmed that second-wave clones peaking on day 37 were specific for SARS-CoV-2.

Each CDR3 protein is one row after TCRdb ran MiXCR on the 5' RACE reads. The sample shows under 50,000 distinct CDR3 sequences, about a tenth of them seen only once. The CDR3 is made up of 13 amino acids. V trimming: 3 bases; J trimming: 3 bases; junction bases outside the gene matches: 2. The germline gives CDR1 SGHTA, CDR2 FQGNSA. The clonotype comes from an adult woman who had mild COVID-19 (a few samples of this study predate the infection). Cell type and time point are not known. Sequencing input: PBMCs or a T cell subset sorted from them (not recorded which). The gene calls are TRBV7-2 and TRBJ2-7; 7 bases fit TRBD1. The chain's CDR3 is CASSFDRVYEQYF. The CDR3 DNA follows: TGTGCCAGCAGCTTCGACAGGGTCTACGAGCAGTACTTC.